These T cell receptor beta chains were read from a single sample in a study of monozygotic twins with inflammatory bowel disease. TCRdb re-called the 5' RACE reads, yielding one record per CDR3 amino acid sequence without DNA. The listing contains approximately 380,000 distinct CDR3 sequences. The sequenced sample was blood. The receptors originated from a human donor with ulcerative colitis or Crohn's disease, or a healthy co-twin of an affected twin (not recorded which). CDR3s include the opening cysteine and the closing phenylalanine or tryptophan.

TRBJ2-4 | TRBV6-2/TRBV6-3 | CASSRTGGWENIQYF
TRBJ2-7 | TRBV19 | CASSDRQVSSYEQYF
TRBJ2-5 | TRBV15 | CATSTGIQETQYF
TRBJ2-5 | TRBV27 | CASSLYQGQETQYF
TRBJ2-2 | TRBV7-3 | CASSREFDTGELFF
TRBJ1-6 | TRBV12-3/TRBV12-4 | CASSTDPGSPLHF
TRBJ1-2 | TRBV12-3/TRBV12-4 | CASSFTQDLNYGYTF
TRBJ2-1 | TRBV27 | CASSFKGLASATYNEQFF
TRBJ2-5 | TRBV5-1 | CASSLRSQLLQETQYF
TRBJ1-2 | TRBV6-5 | CASSYTGNAYGYTF
TRBJ2-7 | TRBV9 | CASSVVGSWAEQYF
TRBJ1-6 | TRBV12-3/TRBV12-4 | CASSSGILDADSPLHF
TRBJ2-4 | TRBV28 | CASNPGQGNIQYF
TRBJ2-5 | TRBV5-1 | CASTPWAGTAETQYF
TRBJ2-3 | TRBV20-1 | CSARSTGGGVPDTQYF
TRBJ2-5 | TRBV5-1 | CASSLGWDSQETQYF
TRBJ2-7 | TRBV6-5 | CASSTSGGGIGEQYF
TRBJ1-2 | TRBV12-3/TRBV12-4 | CASSFLGGYTF
TRBJ2-1 | TRBV10-3 | CAIRDLIYNEQFF
TRBJ2-6 | TRBV5-6 | CASSGGASGANVLTF
TRBJ2-1 | TRBV19 | CASSIDWGSYNEQFF
TRBJ2-2 | TRBV7-9 | CAGVRTSGTGELFF
TRBJ1-2 | TRBV30 | CAWRASGTAWGYTF
TRBJ2-1 | TRBV27 | CASSYTSGYYEQFF
TRBJ2-3 | TRBV5-1 | CASSLESTDTQYF
TRBJ2-1 | TRBV4-3 | CASSQTGTSGGARNEQFF